The 22 T cell receptor beta chains given below trace back to one sample, sequenced in a study of blood T cell repertoires in COVID-19. Produced via immunoSEQ multiplex PCR; TCRdb's table is partial and in-frame only. The sample includes 150,000 to 200,000 clones, roughly 89% of them seen just once. Sample: PBMCs or T cells enriched from blood (not recorded which). The origin of the receptors is a woman aged 40-49 years with acute COVID-19.

V gene TRBV29-1 combines with J gene TRBJ1-3, with no clear D. V was clipped by 6 bases and J by 2 bases, with 11 bases between them. The CDR3 covers 13 residues. Germline V gives CDR1 SQVTM, CDR2 ANQGSEA. For the CDR3, the DNA is TGCAGCGTGAGGCGGGGAGCTGGAAACACCATATATTTT. Translating gives CSVRRGAGNTIYF.

The gene calls are TRBV30 and TRBJ2-2; D uncertain. The CDR3 totals 15 residues. Germline V gene data show CDR1 as GTSNPN and CDR2 as SVGIG (reference sequence). Trimming took off 2 bases at V and 6 bases at J, with 16 bases between the two ends. CDR3: CAWSMGRWPAGELFF. DNA for the CDR3: TGTGCCTGGAGTATGGGCAGATGGCCGGCCGGGGAGCTGTTTTTT.

The rearrangement links TRBV19 to TRBJ1-1, with D tentatively TRBD1 (6 bases). Trimming cost V 5 bases and J 10 bases, with 20 bases left between them. Germline CDR1 and CDR2: LNHDA and SQIVND (reference sequence). This CDR3 is 14 amino acids long. As DNA, the CDR3 is TGTGCCAGTAGTCTTGTAAACAGGGATGTTGCAGCTTTCTTT. Its translation: CASSLVNRDVAAFF.

The chain employs TRBV7-2 and TRBJ2-7; TRBD2 is a possible D gene (6 bases). V dropped 4 bases and J dropped 4 bases, with 14 bases sitting between them. The CDR3 sequence is 14 residues long. Germline values: CDR1 SGHTA, CDR2 FQGNSA. CDR3 sequence reads: CASSYGGSGYEQYF. The CDR3 nucleotides read TGTGCCAGCAGCTACGGGGGTTCGGGGTACGAGCAGTACTTC.

The chain carries TRBV10-3 and TRBJ1-6; D perhaps matches TRBD1 (6 bases). Looked up from germline, CDR1 is ENHRY and CDR2 is SYGVKD. CDR3 length: 13 residues. V lost 6 bases to trimming and J lost 7 bases, with 10 bases between them. The CDR3 DNA sequence: TGTGCCATCAGAGGGGGGGCAAATTCACCCCTCCACTTT. This gives the protein CAIRGGANSPLHF.

This sequence joins TRBV28 and TRBJ1-1; D is undetermined. Per the germline V gene, CDR1 is MDHEN and CDR2 is SYDVKM. The CDR3 runs to 12 residues. Trimming cost V 5 bases and J 3 bases, with 7 bases left between them. CDR3: CASSASHTEAFF. The CDR3 nucleotides read TGTGCCAGCAGTGCGAGCCACACTGAAGCTTTCTTT.

The chain has TRBV7-2 and TRBJ1-5, with D maybe TRBD1 (6 bases). This CDR3 has 18 amino acids. Trimming removed 4 bases from V and 6 bases from J, with 25 bases in between. Germline CDR1 is SGHTA and CDR2 is FQGNSA. CDR3 in DNA: TGTGCCAGCAGCTCTAATACAGGGATCTCAGGCGTCGGTCAGCCCCAGCATTTT. This codes for CASSSNTGISGVGQPQHF.

This clone was counted a single time. This sequence joins TRBV28 and TRBJ1-5; 10 positions match TRBD1. This CDR3 is built from 14 residues. Germline V CDR1 and CDR2: MDHEN, SYDVKM. The junction had 5 bases not matched to a gene; V was cut back by 8 bases and J by 4 bases. The CDR3 protein is CASGGTGANQPQHF. The CDR3 nucleotides are TGTGCCAGCGGCGGGACAGGGGCAAATCAGCCCCAGCATTTT.

The genes are TRBV5-4 and TRBJ1-2; TRBD1 matches 7 bases. CDR3 length: 14 amino acids. V lost 4 bases and J lost 2; bases outside the gene matches: 5. Germline V CDR1 and CDR2: SGHNT, YYREEE (reference sequence). The CDR3 spells CASSPGQRNYGYTF. In DNA, the CDR3 is TGTGCCAGCAGCCCGGGACAGCGGAACTATGGCTACACCTTC.

V is TRBV18 and J is TRBJ1-6; 7 positions match TRBD1. Germline V gene lookup returns CDR1 KGHSH and CDR2 LQKENI. V trimming: 6 bases; J trimming: 5 bases; junction bases outside the gene matches: 4. CDR3 length: 14 amino acids. The CDR3 region has the DNA TGTGCCAGCTCCCCCGGGACAGATAATTCACCCCTCCACTTT. Translated, it gives CASSPGTDNSPLHF.

V gene TRBV9 combines with J gene TRBJ2-1; unclear D gene. Between the trimmed V and J ends, which lost 0 bases and 5 bases, there was a span of 9 bases. This CDR3 comprises 14 residues. Germline lookup yields CDR1 SGDLS and CDR2 YYNGEE. For the CDR3, the DNA is TGTGCCAGCAGCGTAGTCGTCTACCACAATGAGCAGTTCTTC. It translates to CASSVVVYHNEQFF.

The CDR3 here is CASSYGMGAGQETQYF. The CDR3 DNA reads TGTGCCAGCAGTTACGGTATGGGAGCTGGCCAAGAGACCCAGTACTTC. The chain has TRBV6-2 or TRBV6-3 and TRBJ2-5; D is possibly TRBD2 (5 bases). Per germline, CDR1 MNHEY and CDR2 SVGEGT. CDR3 length equals 16 residues. Trimming left V 2 bases short and J 1 base short, with 14 bases between.

The V gene is TRBV5-1, the J gene TRBJ2-1, with 7 bases lining up with TRBD2. V shed 5 bases, J shed 10 bases, and the junction held 9 bases outside the gene matches. Germline V gene lookup returns CDR1 SGHRS and CDR2 YFSETQ. The CDR3 length is 13 residues. The CDR3 region is CASRHLAGDEQFF. The CDR3 DNA is TGCGCCAGCAGACACCTGGCGGGGGACGAGCAGTTCTTC.

The chain is built from TRBV18 and TRBJ2-1; no reliable D call. CDR3 length: 15 residues. V dropped 0 bases and J dropped 4 bases, with 10 bases sitting between them. From germline, CDR1 is KGHSH and CDR2 LQKENI. CDR3 loop: CASSPPSPVYNEQFF. In DNA form, the CDR3 reads TGTGCCAGCTCACCACCAAGCCCCGTTTACAATGAGCAGTTCTTC.

The J gene is TRBJ1-2, the V gene TRBV19; D is possibly TRBD1 (6 bases). The germline gives CDR1 LNHDA, CDR2 SQIVND (reference sequence). V lost 5 bases and J lost 0, with 10 bases in between. This CDR3 is 14 amino acids long. The CDR3 region has the DNA TGTGCCAGTAGTGGACAGACTGCTAACTATGGCTACACCTTC. This translates into CASSGQTANYGYTF.

This chain joins TRBV30 and TRBJ2-1, with 9 bases fitting TRBD2. Germline-derived CDR1 and CDR2 are GTSNPN and SVGIG (reference sequence). V shed 1 base and J 7 bases; nucleotides not matched to a gene: 11. This CDR3 contains 16 residues. The chain's CDR3 is CAWSAPGGRARNEQFF. The CDR3 coding sequence is TGTGCCTGGAGTGCCCCAGGCGGGAGGGCCAGAAATGAGCAGTTCTTC.

As to this clone: The sample has other DNA sequences that encode this CDR3 too. This chain's CDR3 is CASSPGQGYGYTF. CDR3 DNA sequence: TGTGCCAGCAGTCCGGGACAGGGATATGGCTACACCTTC. The rearrangement uses TRBV12-3 or TRBV12-4 and TRBJ1-2, with TRBD1 matching 9 bases. This CDR3 comprises 13 residues. Trimming removed 5 bases from V and 5 bases from J; junction bases left unmatched: 3.

The V and J genes are TRBV5-4 and TRBJ1-4; maybe TRBD1 (5 bases). The CDR3 is 15 amino acids. In germline, CDR1 is SGHNT, CDR2 YYREEE (reference sequence). V lost 0 bases and J lost 7, with 13 bases in between. The CDR3 DNA reads as TGTGCCAGCAGCTTGGTCGGGGGATCGGGTGAAAAACTGTTTTTT. Translated, it gives CASSLVGGSGEKLFF.

This rearrangement joins TRBV27 to TRBJ1-2; 7 bases map to TRBD1. There are 15 residues in the CDR3. The ends lost 3 bases at V and 5 bases at J; junction bases unmatched: 9. Germline lookup yields CDR1 MNHEY and CDR2 SMNVEV (reference sequence). In DNA, the CDR3 is TGTGCCAGCAGTTTCGGAGGGACAGTTCCTTATGGCTACACCTTC. Translation gives CASSFGGTVPYGYTF.

Regarding this clone: The sample contains more than one DNA sequence encoding this CDR3. The V and J genes are TRBV4-1 and TRBJ1-2, with 7 bases matching TRBD1. The junction had 4 bases not matched to a gene; V was cut back by 4 bases and J by 5 bases. The CDR3 totals 13 residues. Per germline, CDR1 MGHRA and CDR2 YSYEKL. The CDR3 DNA sequence: TGCGCCAGCAGCCGCGGGACAGCGTATGGCTACACCTTC. Its translation: CASSRGTAYGYTF.

Here the CDR3 reads CASSLDLEGKLFF. In DNA, the CDR3 is TGTGCCAGCAGCTTAGATTTAGAGGGAAAACTGTTTTTT. V and J are TRBV11-2 and TRBJ1-4; D unclear. This CDR3 region has 13 residues. The germline V gene has CDR1 SGHAT and CDR2 FQNNGV. The ends were cut back, 0 bases at V and 10 bases at J, with 9 bases in the middle.

This chain connects TRBV5-1 to TRBJ2-3; no definite D call. V was clipped by 0 bases and J by 5 bases, with 10 bases between them. The V gene's germline CDR1 is SGHRS and CDR2 YFSETQ. This CDR3 is 14 amino acids long. CDR3 protein: CASSLVVAEDTQYF. The DNA for the CDR3 is TGCGCCAGCAGCTTGGTTGTGGCGGAAGATACGCAGTATTTT.